This T cell receptor (beta chain) comes out of a study of T cells in Graves' hyperthyroidism and ophthalmopathy. Study conclusions and caveats: Among clonotypes expanded in thyroid above 0.001, most were also found in blood.

With respect to this clonotype: Its antigen remains unknown.

TCR beta CDR3 sequences were amplified from RNA transcripts. HTBI primers drove first-round RT-PCR of the TCR CDR3. Each CDR3 protein gets one entry after TCRdb re-called the multiplex PCR reads with MiXCR. Of 540,000 or so distinct CDR3 sequences listed, about 43% are singletons. Uncontrolled infection, other autoimmune disease, pregnancy or lactation disqualified patients from enrolment. Diagnoses rested on clinical symptoms, serum thyroxine and TRAb, thyroid ultrasound and orbital computed tomography. Germline V lookup: CDR1 DFQATT, CDR2 SNEGSKA (reference sequence). The V and J ends lost 5 bases and 0 bases, in that order; junction bases with no gene match: 6. The CDR3 length is 14 residues.

The origin of this receptor is an adult woman with Graves' disease, either hyperthyroidism or ophthalmopathy (not recorded which). The sample taken for sequencing was peripheral blood or thyroid tissue (not recorded which). The chain recombines TRBV20-1 with TRBJ2-5, with 7 positions matching TRBD2. This CDR3 is CSAGRGSYQETQYF. CDR3 sequence (DNA): TGCAGTGCTGGACGCGGGAGCTACCAAGAGACCCAGTACTTC.